These T cell receptor beta chains were read from a single sample in a study of T cells in Graves' hyperthyroidism and ophthalmopathy. TCRdb re-called the multiplex PCR reads with MiXCR, one entry per CDR3 protein. The sample records around 340,000 distinct CDR3 sequences, about 20% being singletons. The sequencing sample was made of blood. The receptors were sampled from a woman between 50 and 59 years old with Graves' hyperthyroidism. The CDR3 runs from the conserved cysteine through the conserved F or W. The order of the fields is clone size, D gene, J gene, V gene, CDR3 protein, CDR3 DNA. D genes are given only for firm matches. The listing skips clone size in some rows; elsewhere it reads once, few, many or a size class.

NA	TRBD1	TRBJ2-5	TRBV27	CASSSTGYVETQYF	TGTGCCAGCAGTTCGACAGGGTATGTCGAGACCCAGTACTTC
many	NA	TRBJ2-1	TRBV5-5	CASSLDRAYNEQFF	TGTGCCAGCAGCTTGGACAGGGCGTACAATGAGCAGTTCTTC
many	NA	TRBJ1-1	TRBV5-1	CASSDRAGPEAFF	TGCGCCAGCAGCGATCGGGCCGGCCCTGAAGCTTTCTTT
many	TRBD2	TRBJ2-2	TRBV10-3	CAIRTSGGTNTGELFF	TGTGCCATCAGGACTAGCGGGGGGACGAACACCGGGGAGCTGTTTTTT
many	TRBD2	TRBJ2-1	TRBV20-1	CSARPGLAGYNEQFF	TGCAGTGCTAGACCCGGACTAGCGGGGTACAATGAGCAGTTCTTC
NA	NA	TRBJ1-6	TRBV5-6	CASSLAHLSPLHF	TGTGCCAGCAGCTTGGCCCATTTATCACCCCTCCACTTT
few	TRBD1	TRBJ2-5	TRBV3-1	CASSSLGQPYQETQYF	TGTGCCAGCAGCTCACTGGGACAGCCGTACCAAGAGACCCAGTACTTC
NA	TRBD1	TRBJ1-2	TRBV5-6	CASSPTDRVLQISLYGYTF	TGTGCCAGCAGCCCCACCGACAGGGTGCTTCAAATTTCCCTCTATGGCTACACCTTC
NA	TRBD2	TRBJ2-3	TRBV6-1	CASRAWGGSTDTQYF	TGTGCCAGCAGGGCTTGGGGGGGAAGCACAGATACGCAGTATTTT
few	NA	TRBJ1-1	TRBV4-1	CASSLGGVSLTEAFF	TGCGCCAGCAGCCTCGGGGGGGTAAGTTTGACTGAAGCTTTCTTT
many	NA	TRBJ1-4	TRBV2	CASRTDVEKLFF	TGTGCCAGCAGGACAGACGTGGAAAAACTGTTTTTT
few	NA	TRBJ1-1	TRBV7-9	CASSHRGRLNTEAFF	TGTGCCAGCAGCCATCGGGGCAGGTTGAACACTGAAGCTTTCTTT
many	TRBD1	TRBJ1-5	TRBV6-1	CASSSGQGYQPQHF	TGTGCCAGCAGTTCAGGACAGGGCTATCAGCCCCAGCATTTT
NA	NA	TRBJ1-1	TRBV2	CASTPSENTEAFF	TGTGCCAGCACCCCGAGCGAGAACACTGAAGCTTTCTTT
NA	NA	TRBJ1-2	TRBV3-1	CASSQDSMFRRGYTF	TGTGCCAGCAGCCAAGACTCCATGTTTCGTCGTGGCTACACCTTC
few	NA	TRBJ1-1	TRBV6-6	CASSYSGGPNTEAFF	TGTGCCAGCAGTTACTCGGGGGGGCCGAACACTGAAGCTTTCTTT
NA	NA	TRBJ2-7	TRBV28	CASGSTGTTAYEQYF	TGTGCCAGCGGCTCGACCGGGACAACAGCCTACGAGCAGTACTTC
many	NA	TRBJ2-5	TRBV12-3/TRBV12-4	CASSKGGGGSGETQYF	TGTGCCAGCAGTAAGGGTGGCGGGGGCTCCGGGGAGACCCAGTACTTC
NA	NA	TRBJ1-2	TRBV7-2	CASSSYAGLYGYTF	TGTGCCAGCAGCTCCTATGCCGGGCTCTATGGCTACACCTTC
few	TRBD1	TRBJ2-7	TRBV4-1	CASSLPGQGYEQYF	TGCGCCAGCAGCCTCCCGGGACAGGGCTACGAGCAGTACTTC
many	TRBD2	TRBJ2-3	TRBV2	CASRYGRGTDTQYF	TGTGCCAGCAGATACGGGAGGGGCACAGATACGCAGTATTTT
many	TRBD2	TRBJ2-3	TRBV6-1	CASSHAGGRSGSTDTQYF	TGTGCCAGCAGTCATGCGGGGGGCCGGTCTGGCAGCACAGATACGCAGTATTTT
NA	NA	TRBJ1-1	TRBV5-6	CATFYGLGGTEAFF	TGTGCCACCTTTTACGGGTTGGGCGGAACTGAAGCTTTCTTT
many	TRBD2	TRBJ2-5	TRBV20-1	CSARALAEQETQYF	TGCAGTGCTAGAGCTCTAGCGGAACAAGAGACCCAGTACTTC
NA	TRBD1	TRBJ1-6	TRBV12-3/TRBV12-4	CASRKGTGGNSPLHF	TGTGCCAGCAGAAAAGGGACAGGGGGCAATTCACCCCTCCACTTT
few	NA	TRBJ1-3	TRBV2	CASSWDLLVGNTIYF	TGTGCCAGCAGTTGGGACCTCCTCGTTGGAAACACCATATATTTT
NA	TRBD1	TRBJ2-1	TRBV5-4	CASFGLPGQQQFF	TGTGCCAGCTTCGGGTTACCGGGACAGCAGCAGTTCTTC
once	NA	TRBJ2-3	TRBV20-1	CSAREGGGGLDTQYF	TGCAGTGCTAGAGAAGGGGGCGGGGGGTTAGATACGCAGTATTTT
NA	NA	TRBJ1-6	TRBV7-6	CASSLDPGGNSPLHF	TGTGCCAGCAGTTTAGACCCTGGCGGCAATTCACCCCTCCACTTT
NA	TRBD1	TRBJ1-2	TRBV20-1	CSASTGGWGYTF	TGCAGTGCTAGTACAGGGGGCTGGGGCTACACCTTC
NA	NA	TRBJ2-2	TRBV9	CASSPRETRTGELFF	TGTGCCAGCAGCCCCCGAGAAACTCGCACCGGGGAGCTGTTTTTT
few	NA	TRBJ2-7	TRBV2	CASSDPSGRQAYEQYF	TGTGCCAGCAGTGACCCTTCGGGGCGGCAAGCCTACGAGCAGTACTTC
few	NA	TRBJ2-2	TRBV7-9	CASSLKVLSWDTGELFF	TGTGCCAGCAGCTTAAAGGTCCTCTCTTGGGACACCGGGGAGCTGTTTTTT
NA	TRBD2	TRBJ2-1	TRBV5-1	CASSLKTSGGINEQFF	TGCGCCAGCAGCCTCAAGACTAGCGGGGGGATAAATGAGCAGTTCTTC
few	NA	TRBJ1-5	TRBV19	CASGGGLRKVHQPQHF	TGTGCCAGTGGTGGGGGTCTCAGAAAGGTACATCAGCCCCAGCATTTT
NA	NA	TRBJ2-5	TRBV24-1	CATSEEGETQYF	TGTGCCACCAGTGAGGAGGGCGAGACCCAGTACTTC
NA	TRBD2	TRBJ2-3	TRBV12-3/TRBV12-4	CASSQAGGPHTQYF	TGTGCCAGCAGTCAAGCGGGAGGGCCCCATACGCAGTATTTT
few	TRBD1	TRBJ2-2	TRBV19	CASSLDRDRGTGELFF	TGTGCCAGTAGTCTTGACCGGGACAGGGGAACCGGGGAGCTGTTTTTT
many	NA	TRBJ1-1	TRBV6-6	CASSYSAGPEAFF	TGTGCCAGCAGTTACTCGGCCGGGCCTGAAGCTTTCTTT
NA	NA	TRBJ1-1	TRBV5-1	CASSLASGVAFF	TGCGCCAGCAGCTTGGCCTCGGGGGTAGCTTTCTTT
many	NA	TRBJ2-3	TRBV30	CAWSGGRTDTQYF	TGTGCCTGGAGTGGGGGGAGGACAGATACGCAGTATTTT
NA	NA	TRBJ2-2	TRBV6-9	CASSYRFDGELFF	TGTGCCAGCAGTTACAGATTCGACGGGGAGCTGTTTTTT
many	NA	TRBJ1-5	TRBV18	CASSGSAHNQPQHF	TGTGCCAGCTCGGGTTCAGCCCATAATCAGCCCCAGCATTTT
many	TRBD2	TRBJ2-1	TRBV11-2	CASSGLAGPYNEQFF	TGTGCCAGCAGCGGGCTAGCGGGTCCCTACAATGAGCAGTTCTTC
NA	TRBD2	TRBJ2-2	TRBV7-8	CASSPQTKREGAGELFF	TGTGCCAGCAGCCCTCAAACTAAGCGGGAGGGAGCCGGGGAGCTGTTTTTT
NA	NA	TRBJ2-1	TRBV12-3/TRBV12-4	CASSLGGGRNEQFF	TGTGCCAGCAGTTTAGGGGGGGGCAGGAATGAGCAGTTCTTC
NA	NA	TRBJ1-2	TRBV19	CASSMSGLKSPLYGYTF	TGTGCCAGTAGTATGTCTGGATTGAAGTCTCCTCTCTATGGCTACACCTTC
NA	TRBD2	TRBJ2-1	TRBV9	CASSEGTSGGAHEQFF	TGTGCCAGCAGCGAGGGGACTAGCGGGGGGGCACATGAGCAGTTCTTC
many	TRBD2	TRBJ2-3	TRBV11-2	CASSLSLGLAGTDTQYF	TGTGCCAGCAGCTTAAGTTTGGGACTAGCGGGCACAGATACGCAGTATTTT
NA	NA	TRBJ2-1	TRBV11-3	CASSLVLVGDPLREQFF	TGTGCCAGCAGCTTAGTTTTAGTGGGAGATCCCCTGCGTGAGCAGTTCTTC
NA	TRBD1	TRBJ1-1	TRBV6-1	CASSRTGEGTEAFF	TGTGCCAGCAGCAGAACAGGGGAGGGAACTGAAGCTTTCTTT
many	NA	TRBJ2-1	TRBV7-9	CASSDPGNEQFF	TGTGCCAGCAGCGACCCAGGGAATGAGCAGTTCTTC
NA	NA	TRBJ2-5	TRBV6-5	CASSWGDETQYF	TGTGCCAGCAGTTGGGGGGACGAGACCCAGTACTTC
many	NA	TRBJ2-3	TRBV28	CASSLSPSTDTQYF	TGTGCCAGCAGTTTAAGTCCTAGCACAGATACGCAGTATTTT
few	NA	TRBJ1-1	TRBV28	CATSVWGARTNTEAFF	TGTGCCACTTCGGTATGGGGGGCCCGGACGAACACTGAAGCTTTCTTT
NA	NA	TRBJ1-3	TRBV28	CASQGQSSGNTIYF	TGTGCCTCGCAGGGTCAGAGCTCTGGAAACACCATATATTTT
NA	TRBD2	TRBJ2-5	TRBV28	CASSPWGGLETQYF	TGTGCCAGCAGTCCCTGGGGGGGTTTAGAGACCCAGTACTTC
many	NA	TRBJ2-5	TRBV2	CASSGQETQYF	TGTGCCAGCAGTGGACAAGAGACCCAGTACTTC